There are many counts of the clone carrying this TCR beta chain. Its antigen is still unknown. The read ends 3 residues shy of where the CDR3 ends; the end is completed using the germline J gene. Germline V gene sequence: CDR1 SGHVS, CDR2 FNYEAQ. V was shortened by 1 base and J by 8 bases, with 13 bases between the two germline ends. This CDR3 comprises 14 residues. Caucasian heritage predominated among both patients and controls. The assay was immunoSEQ multiplex PCR, and TCRdb's table has in-frame clones only and misses some. This sample carries 35,000 to 50,000 clones, none of them present only once. This sample is drawn from a study of T cell clonality in common variable immunodeficiency. General observations from the study: Reportedly, TCR beta sequences from common variable immunodeficiency showed fewer deletions and N-nucleotide insertions. Compared with controls, CVID subjects had fewer shared TCRbeta clones.

This TCR was recovered from a person aged 18 to 75 in good health. V and J are TRBV7-6 and TRBJ2-3, with D perhaps TRBD1 (5 bases). Sequenced material: peripheral blood mononuclear cells. CDR3 residues: CASSLVSGQGTQYF. Incomplete CDR3 DNA: TGTGCCAGCAGCTTAGTGTCAGGGCAAGGTACG.